This T cell receptor (beta chain) was obtained from a study of OX40 agonist ivuxolimab in advanced cancers. Across the whole study: Patients received ivuxolimab, an agonistic anti-OX40 (CD134) antibody. Dose-escalation patients suffered from hepatocellular carcinoma, melanoma, renal cell or head and neck cancer. Three patients, one with hepatocellular carcinoma and two with cutaneous melanoma, responded partially. General study points: In the expanded peripheral T cells, antigen specificity was never determined.

CDR3 length equals 14 residues. Trimming pared 3 bases from V and 7 bases from J, leaving 13 bases between. The germline V gene encodes CDR1 LNHDA and CDR2 SQIVND (reference sequence). With regard to this clone: Its specificity is not known.

Repertoires were generated with immunoSEQ multiplex PCR, while TCRdb's copy carries only in-frame clones and drops some. This table holds about 79,000 clones, 88% found once. This rearrangement joins TRBV19 to TRBJ2-4; D possibly corresponds to TRBD1 (6 bases). The material sequenced was CD4+ or CD8+ T cells sorted from blood, taken in a trial of the OX40 agonist ivuxolimab. The sequence was obtained from an adult with an advanced solid tumor such as melanoma, head and neck, liver or kidney cancer. The CDR3 protein is CASSMRQAGNIQYF. The DNA of the CDR3 is TGTGCCAGTAGTATGAGACAGGCCGGGAACATTCAGTACTTC. The entire variable domain, with the rest obtained from reference TRBV19 and TRBJ2-4, is as follows: DGGITQSPKYLFRKEGQNVTLSCEQNLNHDAMYWYRQDPGQGLRLIYYSQIVNDFQKGDIAEGYSVSREKKESFPLTVTSAQKNPTAFYLCASSMRQAGNIQYFGAGTRLSVL.